This T cell receptor (beta chain) was identified during a study of shared clonotypes between healthy human individuals. Study-level results: At large depth, rarefaction still showed sorted-subset sequencing to be incomplete.

This clone showed up just a few times. Its antigen is unidentified. Measured with immunoSEQ multiplex PCR; TCRdb has only the in-frame clones, and not every one. The top ten clones hold 0.6% to 0.7% of a sample with 900,000 to 1,200,000 clones, more than 75% of them seen once. The V and J ends lost 2 bases and 1 base respectively, with 4 bases between them. Germline CDR1 is PRHDT and CDR2 is FYEKMQ (reference sequence). The CDR3 runs to 13 residues. The chain combines TRBV13 with TRBJ2-3, with D unresolved. The sequencing input was memory CD4+ T cells from PBMCs. Subset indicated: CD45RA-negative fraction. The TCR originated in a man younger than 35 in good health. Some clones in this sample may be carry-over from other donors' samples. The CDR3 DNA is TGTGCCAGCAGCTTAATAGGCACAGATACGCAGTATTTT. This gives the protein CASSLIGTDTQYF.